The sequence of this T cell receptor (beta chain) was determined in a study of control samples from healthy donors and cancer patients. Using immunoSEQ multiplex PCR, the repertoire was profiled, and TCRdb retains in-frame clones only, with some absent. The profile covers 150,000 or so clones, with 90% to 95% appearing a single time and more than 13% taken by the ten largest. V lost 4 bases to trimming and J lost 5 bases, with 14 bases between them. The CDR3 is 15 amino acids. CDR1 is SNHLY and CDR2 is FYNNEI in the germline V gene. The chain joins TRBV2 to TRBJ1-4; maybe TRBD1 (6 bases). Sequenced sample: PBMCs. This receptor was taken from a man aged 55-75 years with colorectal cancer. For the CDR3, the DNA is TGTGCCAGCAGTGGTAGGGTAGGGGGAAATGAAAAACTGTTTTTT. Protein: CASSGRVGGNEKLFF.